This T cell receptor beta chain originates from a study of molecular identifiers for immune sequencing clone quantification. Study conclusions and caveats: Amid roughly 1 million naive cells, spiked Jurkat TCR RNA from one cell was reportedly still detectable. The study found clones above 20 RNA copies held over 98% of effector molecules and under 1% in naive cells.

The CDR3 has 15 residues. From germline, CDR1 is MNHNS and CDR2 SASEGT. The authors sorted naive CD8 T cells as CD8+CD4-CCR7+CD45RA+. In the case of this clonotype: Its antigen remains unidentified. This may stem from a read error, because a much larger clone lies one nucleotide away.

It was with previously described methods and listed TCR primers that bulk TCR libraries were made. TCRdb re-analysed the PCR reads in MiXCR, keeping a single row per CDR3 protein. Of under 600,000 distinct CDR3 sequences listed, 25% were seen once; the top ten hold around 0.76%. Material: naive CD8+ T cells from blood, with Jurkat cell RNA spiked in. The subset: FACS-sorted CD8+CD4-CCR7+CD45RA+ naive T cells. The V call is TRBV6-1, the J call TRBJ1-5, with a weak D call TRBD1 (5 bases). The clonotype originates from a human donor in good health. Some libraries in this study had Jurkat cell RNA spiked in. CDR3 region: CASSGNRNSNQPRHF. The CDR3 DNA sequence: TGTGCCAGCAGTGGGAACAGGAATAGCAATCAGCCCCGGCATTTT.